This T cell receptor (beta chain) was identified during a study of CD8+ T cells in alopecia areata. Extracted RNA was reverse transcribed into cDNA, the sequencing template. The protocol was immunoSEQ multiplex PCR, while the TCRdb copy is restricted to in-frame clones and leaves out a portion. This repertoire shows fewer than 250,000 clones, 50% to 60% found once; its top ten account for more than 0.4%. The V and J ends lost 1 base and 13 bases respectively, with 21 bases between them. The germline V gene has CDR1 SGHDT and CDR2 YYEEEE. There are 15 residues in the CDR3. The sequences come from CD4+ T cells sorted from blood, collected at week 0. The chain has TRBV5-6 and TRBJ2-1; D call uncertain. This TCR was recovered from a human donor with alopecia areata. The CDR3 nucleotides read TGTGCCAGCAGCTTGCTAACGGAAAGTCGCCCTACACAGTTCTTC. This gives the protein CASSLLTESRPTQFF. Complete variable domain (other parts from reference TRBV5-6 and TRBJ2-1): DAGVTQSPTHLIKTRGQQVTLRCSPKSGHDTVSWYQQALGQGPQFIFQYYEEEERQRGNFPDRFSGHQFPNYSSELNVNALLLGDSALYLCASSLLTESRPTQFFGPGTRLTVL.